These 20 T cell receptor beta chains were sequenced from one sample in a study of blood T cell repertoires in COVID-19. Produced via immunoSEQ multiplex PCR; TCRdb's table is partial and in-frame only. This table has fewer than 20,000 clones, 81% appearing once. The sequencing sample was made of peripheral blood. The source is a man in his forties or fifties with active or convalescent COVID-19.

J is TRBJ1-1 and V is TRBV7-9; TRBD1 is a possible D gene (5 bases). The CDR3 is 14 residues long. V shed 5 bases and J shed 4 bases, with 14 bases lying between them. Germline V gene sequence: CDR1 SEHNR, CDR2 FQNEAQ (reference sequence). CDR3: CASSPPGVLTEAFF. CDR3 DNA sequence: TGTGCCAGCAGCCCCCCGGGGGTCCTCACTGAAGCTTTCTTT.

The chain uses TRBV28 and TRBJ1-3, with TRBD1 as a possible D gene (6 bases). CDR3 length equals 16 residues. Germline V gene lookup returns CDR1 MDHEN and CDR2 SYDVKM. V was trimmed by 8 bases and J by 1 base, leaving 18 bases between them. The CDR3 DNA is TGTGCCAGCGCGATACCTATTAGGGGGTCTGGAAACACCATATATTTT. It translates to CASAIPIRGSGNTIYF.

This clone was found once. The V and J genes are TRBV20-1 and TRBJ2-1; 8 bases are a match to TRBD2. The CDR3 is 15 amino acids. Germline V gene data show CDR1 as DFQATT and CDR2 as SNEGSKA (reference sequence). Trimming cost V 3 bases and J 4 bases; bases outside gene matches: 8. CDR3 in DNA: TGCAGTGCTAGTATGGCGGGGGGCTATTACAATGAGCAGTTCTTC. It yields the protein CSASMAGGYYNEQFF.

This chain connects TRBV2 to TRBJ2-7; D gene uncertain. The CDR3 has 14 amino acids. V gave up 1 base and J gave up 7 bases, with 14 bases separating them. Germline-derived CDR1 and CDR2 are SNHLY and FYNNEI. As DNA, the CDR3 is TGTGCCAGCAGTGAAGGTATGAGTCCGAGTGAGCAGTACTTC. It yields the protein CASSEGMSPSEQYF.

This chain joins TRBV2 and TRBJ1-5; 7 nucleotides agree with TRBD1. Trimming cost V 7 bases and J 7 bases; bases outside gene matches: 7. The CDR3 is 13 residues long. Germline V gives CDR1 SNHLY, CDR2 FYNNEI. Here the CDR3 reads CASNRDSSQPQHF. Here the CDR3 DNA reads TGTGCCAGCAATAGGGACAGCTCCCAGCCCCAGCATTTT.

The chain employs TRBV11-3 and TRBJ2-3, with TRBD2 matching 7 bases. Per germline, CDR1 SGHNT and CDR2 YENEEA. The CDR3 length is 16 residues. With V trimmed by 4 bases and J by 1 base, 8 bases remained unmatched. The CDR3 region is CASSSTLRGGTDTQYF. The CDR3 region has the DNA TGTGCCAGCAGCTCGACCTTACGGGGGGGCACAGATACGCAGTATTTT.

Here the CDR3 DNA reads TGTGCCAGTAAAAGGGGGGGGACAGGGAACACCGGGGAGCTGTTTTTT. Amino acid sequence: CASKRGGTGNTGELFF. The gene calls are TRBV27 and TRBJ2-2; D is perhaps TRBD1 (8 bases). Germline V CDR1 and CDR2: MNHEY, SMNVEV (reference sequence). This CDR3 is built from 16 residues. Trimming left V 9 bases short and J 1 base short, with 18 bases between.

The rearrangement links TRBV18 to TRBJ2-7, with D perhaps matching TRBD1 (5 bases). Germline V lookup: CDR1 KGHSH, CDR2 LQKENI. V lost 5 bases to trimming and J lost 1 base, with 9 bases between them. The CDR3 is 13 amino acids. The CDR3 here is CASSTGTSYEQYF. The CDR3, as DNA: TGTGCCAGCTCAACAGGAACTTCCTACGAGCAGTACTTC.

The V gene is TRBV6-1, the J gene TRBJ2-5, with TRBD2 matching 13 bases. The V gene end was trimmed by 4 bases and the J gene end by 1 base; junction bases not matched to a gene: 3. The germline V gene has CDR1 MNHNS and CDR2 SASEGT. The CDR3 is made up of 16 amino acids. CDR3 residues: CASSVRLAGGQETQYF. CDR3 DNA sequence: TGTGCCAGCAGTGTGAGACTAGCGGGGGGCCAAGAGACCCAGTACTTC.

The chain links TRBV19 to TRBJ1-3; D is unresolved. The CDR3 extends over 17 amino acids. The ends were cut back, 3 bases at V and 0 bases at J, with 15 bases in the middle. Per germline, CDR1 LNHDA and CDR2 SQIVND (reference sequence). CDR3 nucleotides: TGTGCCAGTAGTATTGGAGTCAGACCCATCTCTGGAAACACCATATATTTT. It yields the protein CASSIGVRPISGNTIYF.

The V gene is TRBV4-1, the J gene TRBJ2-1, with 11 bases that match TRBD2. This CDR3 contains 16 residues. Germline V gene sequence: CDR1 MGHRA, CDR2 YSYEKL. The V segment lost 5 bases and the J segment 3 bases; nucleotides outside the gene matches: 6. The CDR3 DNA follows: TGCGCCAGCAGCGAGGGACTAGCGGCAATCTACAATGAGCAGTTCTTC. This codes for CASSEGLAAIYNEQFF.

The gene calls are TRBV2 and TRBJ1-5, with 8 bases fitting TRBD1. Trimming at V came to 6 bases and at J to 1 base, leaving 11 bases not matched to a gene. Per the germline V gene, CDR1 is SNHLY and CDR2 is FYNNEI. CDR3 length: 17 amino acids. For the CDR3, the DNA is TGTGCCAGCAGCGCCCGCGGGCAGGGGGCCAGCAATCAGCCCCAGCATTTT. It encodes CASSARGQGASNQPQHF.

The rearrangement links TRBV28 to TRBJ1-2; maybe TRBD1 (5 bases). The ends were cut back, 4 bases at V and 3 bases at J, with 18 bases in the middle. This CDR3 has 16 amino acids. CDR1 is MDHEN, CDR2 SYDVKM, per germline. The CDR3 bases are TGTGCCAGCAGTTCCCCCGCCAGCAGGGCCGACTATGGCTACACCTTC. It encodes CASSSPASRADYGYTF.

The V gene is TRBV7-8, the J gene TRBJ2-1; D possibly corresponds to TRBD1 (5 bases). From germline, CDR1 is SGHVS and CDR2 FQNEAQ. The CDR3 loop spans 15 amino acids. With 2 bases removed from V and 0 bases from J, the gap between germline ends came to 8 bases. CDR3 sequence: CASSLRGFSYNEQFF. The DNA for the CDR3 is TGTGCCAGCAGCTTAAGGGGATTCTCCTACAATGAGCAGTTCTTC.

In its sample, this clone ranks as large (0.1 to 1%). The chain combines TRBV2 with TRBJ1-5, with D unresolved. From germline, CDR1 is SNHLY and CDR2 FYNNEI. V was clipped by 8 bases and J by 0 bases, with 11 bases between them. The CDR3 length is 14 residues. Here the CDR3 reads CASWGDNSNQPQHF. DNA for the CDR3: TGTGCCAGCTGGGGAGACAATAGCAATCAGCCCCAGCATTTT.

In DNA form, the CDR3 reads TGTGCCAGCTCACTACCAGACTTCACCGGGGAGCTGTTTTTT. It specifies CASSLPDFTGELFF. The chain carries TRBV18 and TRBJ2-2; D is unclear. Deletions cut 4 bases from V and 4 bases from J, with 10 bases between. CDR1 is KGHSH, CDR2 LQKENI, per germline. CDR3 size: 14 residues.

The J gene is TRBJ1-2, the V gene TRBV15; 10 positions agree with TRBD1. Germline CDR1 and CDR2: LNHNV and YYDKDF (reference sequence). V was clipped by 5 bases and J by 0 bases; unmatched bases: 9. The CDR3 is 17 residues long. The CDR3 loop reads CATSSRDRGLPNYGYTF. The CDR3 nucleotides read TGTGCCACCAGCTCCCGGGACAGGGGTCTCCCTAACTATGGCTACACCTTC.

V gene TRBV5-1 combines with J gene TRBJ2-7; 9 bases agree with TRBD1. The CDR3 loop spans 14 amino acids. With V trimmed by 4 bases and J by 5 bases, 7 bases remained unmatched. Germline CDR1 and CDR2: SGHRS and YFSETQ. The CDR3 DNA is TGCGCCAGCAGCATGGGACAGGGAAGCGACGAGCAGTACTTC. As protein: CASSMGQGSDEQYF.

V is TRBV18 and J is TRBJ1-1, with a weak D call TRBD1 (6 bases). This CDR3 is 13 amino acids long. Germline CDR1 and CDR2: KGHSH and LQKENI. V was trimmed by 5 bases and J by 3 bases, leaving 10 bases between them. Here the CDR3 reads CASSTTGYTEAFF. For the CDR3, the DNA is TGTGCCAGCTCAACCACAGGGTACACTGAAGCTTTCTTT. Supplemented by reference TRBV18 and TRBJ1-1, the full variable domain reads NAGVMQNPRHLVRRRGQEARLRCSPMKGHSHVYWYRQLPEEGLKFMVYLQKENIIDESGMPKERFSAEFPKEGPSILRIQQVVRGDSAAYFCASSTTGYTEAFFGQGTRLTVV.

The chain has TRBV9 and TRBJ2-6; 9 nucleotides align to TRBD1. This CDR3 region has 19 residues. Trimming took 5 bases from V and 0 from J; bases not matched to a gene: 12. Per the germline V gene, CDR1 is SGDLS and CDR2 is YYNGEE. Here the CDR3 DNA reads TGTGCCAGCAGGCTATCCCGGGACAGGGAGAGCTCTGGGGCCAACGTCCTGACTTTC. It specifies CASRLSRDRESSGANVLTF.